This TCR beta chain was profiled in a study of OX40 agonist ivuxolimab in advanced cancers. Some clones are missing from TCRdb's copy, which holds only in-frame ones; the method was immunoSEQ multiplex PCR. Of 70,000 to 90,000 clones listed, 84% were seen once; the top ten hold about 7.3%. A single count supports this clone. CDR3 length: 15 amino acids. The V and J ends lost 2 bases and 6 bases, in that order; junction bases with no gene match: 6. Germline CDR1 is SEHNR and CDR2 is FQNEAQ (reference sequence). The input for sequencing was CD4+ or CD8+ T cells sorted from blood, taken in a trial of the OX40 agonist ivuxolimab. This sequence was found in an adult with an advanced solid tumor such as melanoma, head and neck, liver or kidney cancer. This rearrangement joins TRBV7-9 to TRBJ1-4, with 7 positions matching TRBD1. CDR3 in amino acids: CASSLQGGEHEKLFF. In DNA form, the CDR3 reads TGTGCCAGCAGCTTACAAGGGGGCGAGCATGAAAAACTGTTTTTT.